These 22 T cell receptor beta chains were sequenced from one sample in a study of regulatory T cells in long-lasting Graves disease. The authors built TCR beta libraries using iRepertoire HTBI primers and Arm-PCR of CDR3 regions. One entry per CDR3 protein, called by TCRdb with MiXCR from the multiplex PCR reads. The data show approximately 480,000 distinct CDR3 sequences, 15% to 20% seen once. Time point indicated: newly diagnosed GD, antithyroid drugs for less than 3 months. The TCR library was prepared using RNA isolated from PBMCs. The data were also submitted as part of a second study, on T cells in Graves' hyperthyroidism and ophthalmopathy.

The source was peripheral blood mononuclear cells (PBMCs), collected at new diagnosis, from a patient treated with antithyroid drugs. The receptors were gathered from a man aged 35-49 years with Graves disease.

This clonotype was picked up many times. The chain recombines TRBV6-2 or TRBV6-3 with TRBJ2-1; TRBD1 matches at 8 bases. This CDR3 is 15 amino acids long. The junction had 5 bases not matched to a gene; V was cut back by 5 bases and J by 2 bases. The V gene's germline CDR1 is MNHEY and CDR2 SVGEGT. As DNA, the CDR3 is TGTGCCAGCAGTGAGTCAGGGGGCACCTACAATGAGCAGTTCTTC. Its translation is CASSESGGTYNEQFF.

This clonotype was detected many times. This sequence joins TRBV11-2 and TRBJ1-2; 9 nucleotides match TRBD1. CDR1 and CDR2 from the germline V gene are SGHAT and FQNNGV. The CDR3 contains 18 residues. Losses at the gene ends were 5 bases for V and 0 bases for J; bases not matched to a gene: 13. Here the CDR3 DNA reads TGTGCCAGCAGCCCTAGACCGGGACAGGGTAAAGCTAACTATGGCTACACCTTC. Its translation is CASSPRPGQGKANYGYTF.

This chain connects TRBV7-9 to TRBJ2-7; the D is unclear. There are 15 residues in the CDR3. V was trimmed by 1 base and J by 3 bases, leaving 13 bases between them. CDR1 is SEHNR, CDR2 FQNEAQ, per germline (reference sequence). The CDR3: CASSLGSRNLYEQYF. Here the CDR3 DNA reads TGTGCCAGCAGCTTAGGGAGCCGGAACCTCTACGAGCAGTACTTC.

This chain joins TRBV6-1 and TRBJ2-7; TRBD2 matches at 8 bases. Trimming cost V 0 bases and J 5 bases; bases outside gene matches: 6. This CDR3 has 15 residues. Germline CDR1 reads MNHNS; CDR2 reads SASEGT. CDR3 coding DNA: TGTGCCAGCAGTGAAGCCAGCGGGAGTAGTCACGAGCAGTACTTC. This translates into CASSEASGSSHEQYF.

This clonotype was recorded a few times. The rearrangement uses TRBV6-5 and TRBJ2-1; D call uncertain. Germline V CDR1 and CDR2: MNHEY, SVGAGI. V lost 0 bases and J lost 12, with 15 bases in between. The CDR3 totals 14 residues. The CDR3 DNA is TGTGCCAGCAGTTACTCGACATGGACCTCTGGGCAGTTCTTC. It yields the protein CASSYSTWTSGQFF.

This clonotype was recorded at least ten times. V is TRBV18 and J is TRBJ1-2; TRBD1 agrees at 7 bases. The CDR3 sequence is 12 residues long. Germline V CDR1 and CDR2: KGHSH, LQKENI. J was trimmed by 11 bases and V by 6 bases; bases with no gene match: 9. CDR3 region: CASSSTGPAYTF. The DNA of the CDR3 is TGTGCCAGCTCCTCGACAGGGCCCGCATACACCTTC.

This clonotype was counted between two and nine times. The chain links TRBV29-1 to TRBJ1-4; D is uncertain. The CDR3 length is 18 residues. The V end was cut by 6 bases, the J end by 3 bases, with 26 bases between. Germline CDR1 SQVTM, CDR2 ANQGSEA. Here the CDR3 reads CSVRIPGNRARANEKLFF. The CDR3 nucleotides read TGCAGCGTCCGTATACCGGGGAACAGAGCCCGAGCTAATGAAAAACTGTTTTTT.

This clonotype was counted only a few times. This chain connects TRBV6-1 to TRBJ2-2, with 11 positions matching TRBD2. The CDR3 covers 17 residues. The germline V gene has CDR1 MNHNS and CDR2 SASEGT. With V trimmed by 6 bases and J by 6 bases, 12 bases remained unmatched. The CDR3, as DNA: TGTGCCAGCAGCCGCACCGCACTAGCGGGAGTCGCCGGGGAGCTGTTTTTT. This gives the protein CASSRTALAGVAGELFF.

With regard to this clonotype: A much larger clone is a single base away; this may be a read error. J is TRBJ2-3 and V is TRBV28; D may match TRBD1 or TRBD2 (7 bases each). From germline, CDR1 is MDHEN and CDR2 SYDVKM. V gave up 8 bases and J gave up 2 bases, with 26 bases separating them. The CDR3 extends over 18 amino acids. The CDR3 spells CASPTPGGGLDTTDTQYF. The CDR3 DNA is TGTGCCAGCCCAACCCCAGGGGGGGGACTGGATACCACAGATACGCAGTATTTT.

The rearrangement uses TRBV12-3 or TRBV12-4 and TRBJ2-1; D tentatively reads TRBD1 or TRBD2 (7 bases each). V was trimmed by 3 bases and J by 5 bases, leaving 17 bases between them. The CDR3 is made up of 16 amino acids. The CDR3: CASSLAGGARDNEQFF. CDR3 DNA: TGTGCCAGCAGTTTGGCAGGGGGGGCAAGGGACAATGAGCAGTTCTTC.

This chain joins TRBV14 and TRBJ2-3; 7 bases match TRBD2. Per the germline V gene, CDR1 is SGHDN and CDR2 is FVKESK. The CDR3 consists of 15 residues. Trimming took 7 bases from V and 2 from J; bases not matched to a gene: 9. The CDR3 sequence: CASTPGTTPTDTQYF. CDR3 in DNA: TGTGCCAGCACCCCTGGGACTACACCCACAGATACGCAGTATTTT. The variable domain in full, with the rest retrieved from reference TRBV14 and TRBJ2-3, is EAGVTQFPSHSVIEKGQTVTLRCDPISGHDNLYWYRRVMGKEIKFLLHFVKESKQDESGMPNNRFLAERTGGTYSTLKVQPAELEDSGVYFCASTPGTTPTDTQYFGPGTRLTVL.

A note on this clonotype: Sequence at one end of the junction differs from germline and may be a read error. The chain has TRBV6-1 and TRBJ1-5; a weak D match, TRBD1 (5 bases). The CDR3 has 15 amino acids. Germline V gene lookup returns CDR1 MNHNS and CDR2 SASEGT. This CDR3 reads CASRTDSMTDQPLHF. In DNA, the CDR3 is TGTGCCAGCAGAACCGACAGTATGACCGATCAGCCCCTGCATTTT.

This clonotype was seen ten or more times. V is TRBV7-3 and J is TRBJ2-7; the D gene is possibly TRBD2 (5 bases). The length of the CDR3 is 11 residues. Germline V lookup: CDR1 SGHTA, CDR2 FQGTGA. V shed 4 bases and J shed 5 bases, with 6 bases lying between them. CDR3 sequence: CASSSGDEQYF. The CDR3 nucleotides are TGTGCCAGCAGCTCCGGGGACGAGCAGTACTTC.

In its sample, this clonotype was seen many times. The CDR3 reads CASSEERTQFF. CDR3 bases: TGTGCCAGCAGTGAAGAGCGGACCCAGTTCTTC. V is TRBV2 and J is TRBJ2-1, with D perhaps TRBD2 (5 bases). V gave up 1 base and J gave up 13 bases, with 8 bases separating them. Germline CDR1 and CDR2: SNHLY and FYNNEI. There are 11 residues in the CDR3. Looking up the rest from reference TRBV2 and TRBJ2-1 gives the full variable domain: EPEVTQTPSHQVTQMGQEVILRCVPISNHLYFYWYRQILGQKVEFLVSFYNNEISEKSEIFDDQFSVERPDGSNFTLKIRSTKLEDSAMYFCASSEERTQFFGPGTRLTVL.

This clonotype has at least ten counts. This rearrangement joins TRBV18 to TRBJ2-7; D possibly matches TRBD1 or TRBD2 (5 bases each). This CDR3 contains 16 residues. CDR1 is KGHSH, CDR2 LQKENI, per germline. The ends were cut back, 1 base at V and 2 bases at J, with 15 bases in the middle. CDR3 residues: CASSPRPRGRPYEQYF. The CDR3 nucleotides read TGTGCCAGCTCACCACGCCCGAGGGGACGTCCCTACGAGCAGTACTTC.

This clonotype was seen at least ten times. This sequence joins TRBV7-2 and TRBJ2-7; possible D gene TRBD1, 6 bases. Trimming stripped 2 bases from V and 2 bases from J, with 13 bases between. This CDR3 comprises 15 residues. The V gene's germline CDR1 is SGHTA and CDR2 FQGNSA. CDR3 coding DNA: TGTGCCAGCAGCTTATCAGGGACATACACCTACGAGCAGTACTTC. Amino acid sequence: CASSLSGTYTYEQYF.

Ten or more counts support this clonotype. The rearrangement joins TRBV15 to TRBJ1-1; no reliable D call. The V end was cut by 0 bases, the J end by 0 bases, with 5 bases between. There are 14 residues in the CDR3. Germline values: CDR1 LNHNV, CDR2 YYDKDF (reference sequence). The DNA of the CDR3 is TGTGCCACCAGCAGAGAGTGGCTGAACACTGAAGCTTTCTTT. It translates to CATSREWLNTEAFF.

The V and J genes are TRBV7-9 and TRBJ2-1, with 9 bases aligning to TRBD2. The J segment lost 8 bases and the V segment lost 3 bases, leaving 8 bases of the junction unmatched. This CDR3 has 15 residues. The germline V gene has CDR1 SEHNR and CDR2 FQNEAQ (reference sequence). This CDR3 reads CASSFSGSGLDEQFF. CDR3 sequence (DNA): TGTGCCAGCAGCTTTAGCGGGAGCGGGTTAGATGAGCAGTTCTTC.

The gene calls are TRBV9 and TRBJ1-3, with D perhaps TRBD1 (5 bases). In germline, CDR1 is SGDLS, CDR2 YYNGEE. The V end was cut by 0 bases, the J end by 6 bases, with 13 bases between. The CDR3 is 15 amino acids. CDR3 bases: TGTGCCAGCAGCGTAGAGGGGAGTGCGCTAAACACCATATATTTT. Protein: CASSVEGSALNTIYF.

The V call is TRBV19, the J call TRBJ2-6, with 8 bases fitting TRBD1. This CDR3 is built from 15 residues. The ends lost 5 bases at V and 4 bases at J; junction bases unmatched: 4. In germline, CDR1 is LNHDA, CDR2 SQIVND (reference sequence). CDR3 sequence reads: CASSFRGLGANVLTF. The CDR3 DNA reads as TGTGCCAGTAGTTTCAGGGGGCTCGGGGCCAACGTCCTGACTTTC. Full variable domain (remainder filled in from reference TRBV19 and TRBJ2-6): DGGITQSPKYLFRKEGQNVTLSCEQNLNHDAMYWYRQDPGQGLRLIYYSQIVNDFQKGDIAEGYSVSREKKESFPLTVTSAQKNPTAFYLCASSFRGLGANVLTFGAGSRLTVL.

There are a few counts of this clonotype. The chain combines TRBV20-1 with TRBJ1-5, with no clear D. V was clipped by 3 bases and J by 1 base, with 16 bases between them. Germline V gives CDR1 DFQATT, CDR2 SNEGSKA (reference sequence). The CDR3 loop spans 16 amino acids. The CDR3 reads CSARLLGVGSNQPQHF. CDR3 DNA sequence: TGCAGTGCTAGGCTCCTCGGGGTAGGGAGCAATCAGCCCCAGCATTTT.

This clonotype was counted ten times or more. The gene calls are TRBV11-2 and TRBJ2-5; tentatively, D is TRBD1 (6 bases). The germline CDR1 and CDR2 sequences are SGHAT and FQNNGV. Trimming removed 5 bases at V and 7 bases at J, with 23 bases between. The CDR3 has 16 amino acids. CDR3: CASSPGVGSNTGTQYF. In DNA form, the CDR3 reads TGTGCCAGCAGCCCAGGGGTGGGGTCCAACACAGGGACCCAGTACTTC.